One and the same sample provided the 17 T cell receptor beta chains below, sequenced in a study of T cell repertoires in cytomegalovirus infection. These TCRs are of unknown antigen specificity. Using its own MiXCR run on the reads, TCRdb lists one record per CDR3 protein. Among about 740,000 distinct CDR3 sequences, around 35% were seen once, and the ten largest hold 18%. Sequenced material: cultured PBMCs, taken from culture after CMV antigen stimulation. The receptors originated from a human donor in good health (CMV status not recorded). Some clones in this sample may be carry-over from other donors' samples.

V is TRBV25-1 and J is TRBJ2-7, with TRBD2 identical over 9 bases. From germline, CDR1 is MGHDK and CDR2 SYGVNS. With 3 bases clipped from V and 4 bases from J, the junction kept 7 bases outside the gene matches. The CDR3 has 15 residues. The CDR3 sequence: CASSDQPSGVYEQYF. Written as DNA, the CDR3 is TGTGCCAGCAGTGATCAGCCTAGCGGGGTATACGAGCAGTACTTC.

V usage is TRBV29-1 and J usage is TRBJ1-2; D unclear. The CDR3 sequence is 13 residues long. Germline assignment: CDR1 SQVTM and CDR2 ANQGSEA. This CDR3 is CATRENPNYGYTF. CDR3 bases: TGCGCCACCCGGGAGAACCCTAACTATGGCTACACCTTC.

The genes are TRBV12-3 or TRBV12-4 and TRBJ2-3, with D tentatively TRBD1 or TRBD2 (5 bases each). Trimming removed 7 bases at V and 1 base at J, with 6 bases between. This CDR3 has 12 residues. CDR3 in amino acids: CASMGGTDTQYF. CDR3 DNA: TGTGCCAGCATGGGGGGCACAGATACGCAGTATTTT.

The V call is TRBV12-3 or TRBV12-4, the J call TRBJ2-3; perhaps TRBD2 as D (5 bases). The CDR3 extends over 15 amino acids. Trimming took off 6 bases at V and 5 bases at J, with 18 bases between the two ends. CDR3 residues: CASSPLQRTQDTQYF. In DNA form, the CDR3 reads TGTGCCAGCAGCCCTCTCCAGCGGACCCAAGATACGCAGTATTTT.

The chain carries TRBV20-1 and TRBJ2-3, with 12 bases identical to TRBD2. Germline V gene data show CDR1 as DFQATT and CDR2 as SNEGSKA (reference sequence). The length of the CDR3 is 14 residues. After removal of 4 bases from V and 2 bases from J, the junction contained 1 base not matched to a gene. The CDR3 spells CSATSGRVTDTQYF. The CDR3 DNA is TGCAGTGCTACTAGCGGGAGGGTCACAGATACGCAGTATTTT.

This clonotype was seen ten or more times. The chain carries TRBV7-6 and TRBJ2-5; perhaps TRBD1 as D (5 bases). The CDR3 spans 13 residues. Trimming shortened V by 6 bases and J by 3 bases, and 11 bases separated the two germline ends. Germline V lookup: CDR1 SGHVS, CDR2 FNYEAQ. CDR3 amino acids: CASSLDSKETQYF. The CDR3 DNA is TGTGCCAGCAGTCTTGACAGCAAAGAGACCCAGTACTTC.

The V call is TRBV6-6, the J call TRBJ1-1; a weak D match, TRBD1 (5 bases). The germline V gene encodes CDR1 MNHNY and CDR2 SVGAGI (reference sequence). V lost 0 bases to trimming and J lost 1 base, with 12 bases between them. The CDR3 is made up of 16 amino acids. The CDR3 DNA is TGTGCCAGCAGTTACTCGAGTTGGGGACGGAACACTGAAGCTTTCTTT. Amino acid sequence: CASSYSSWGRNTEAFF.

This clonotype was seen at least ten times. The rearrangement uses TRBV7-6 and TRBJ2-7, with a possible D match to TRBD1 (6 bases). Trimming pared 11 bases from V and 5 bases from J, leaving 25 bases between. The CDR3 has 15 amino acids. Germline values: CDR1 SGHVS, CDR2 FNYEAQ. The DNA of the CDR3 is TGTGCCGGTGAGAAGACACAGGGAGCGAGGAACGAGCAGTACTTC. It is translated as CAGEKTQGARNEQYF. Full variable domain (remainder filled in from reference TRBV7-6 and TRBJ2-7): GAGVSQSPRYKVTKRGQDVALRCDPISGHVSLYWYRQALGQGPEFLTYFNYEAQQDKSGLPNDRFSAERPEGSISTLTIQRTEQRDSAMYRCAGEKTQGARNEQYFGPGTRLTVT.

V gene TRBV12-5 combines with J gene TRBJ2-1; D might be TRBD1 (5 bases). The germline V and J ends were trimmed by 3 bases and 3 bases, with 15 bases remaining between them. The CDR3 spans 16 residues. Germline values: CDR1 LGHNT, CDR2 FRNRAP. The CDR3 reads CASGFVYRYVYNEQFF. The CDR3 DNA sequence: TGTGCTAGTGGTTTCGTGTACAGGTACGTCTACAATGAGCAGTTCTTC. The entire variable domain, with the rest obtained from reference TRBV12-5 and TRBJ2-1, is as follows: DARVTQTPRHKVTEMGQEVTMRCQPILGHNTVFWYRQTMMQGLELLAYFRNRAPLDDSGMPKDRFSAEMPDATLATLKIQPSEPRDSAVYFCASGFVYRYVYNEQFFGPGTRLTVL.

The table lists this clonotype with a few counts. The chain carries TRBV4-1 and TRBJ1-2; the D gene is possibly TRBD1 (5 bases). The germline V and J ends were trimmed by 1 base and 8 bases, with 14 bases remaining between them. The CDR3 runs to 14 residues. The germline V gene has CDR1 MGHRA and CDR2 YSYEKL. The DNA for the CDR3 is TGCGCCAGCAGCCAAGTCCCAGGGTCTCGGGGCTACACCTTC. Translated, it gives CASSQVPGSRGYTF.

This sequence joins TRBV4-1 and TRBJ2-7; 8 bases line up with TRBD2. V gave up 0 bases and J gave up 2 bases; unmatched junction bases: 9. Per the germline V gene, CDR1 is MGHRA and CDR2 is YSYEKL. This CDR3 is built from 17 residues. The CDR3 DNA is TGCGCCAGCAGCCAAGACCCCTCAGCGGGGGCAACCTACGAGCAGTACTTC. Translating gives CASSQDPSAGATYEQYF.

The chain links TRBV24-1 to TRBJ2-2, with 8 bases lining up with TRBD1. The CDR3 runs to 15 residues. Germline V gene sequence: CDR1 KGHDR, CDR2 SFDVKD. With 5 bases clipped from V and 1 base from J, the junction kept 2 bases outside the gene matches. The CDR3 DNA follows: TGTGCCACCAGTGGGACAGGGAAGAACACCGGGGAGCTGTTTTTT. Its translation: CATSGTGKNTGELFF.

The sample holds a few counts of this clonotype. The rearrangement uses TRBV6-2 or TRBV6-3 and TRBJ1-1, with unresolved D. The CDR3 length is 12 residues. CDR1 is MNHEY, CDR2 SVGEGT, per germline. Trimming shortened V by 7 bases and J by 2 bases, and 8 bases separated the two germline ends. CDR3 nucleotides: TGTGCCAGCAAATCCGCCAACACTGAAGCTTTCTTT. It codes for CASKSANTEAFF.

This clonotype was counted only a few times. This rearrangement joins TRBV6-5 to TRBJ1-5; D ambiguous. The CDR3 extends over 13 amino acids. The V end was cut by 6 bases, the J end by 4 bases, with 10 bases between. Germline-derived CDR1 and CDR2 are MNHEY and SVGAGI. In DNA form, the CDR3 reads TGTGCCAGCAGGAGGAAGGGAAATCAGCCCCAGCATTTT. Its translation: CASRRKGNQPQHF.

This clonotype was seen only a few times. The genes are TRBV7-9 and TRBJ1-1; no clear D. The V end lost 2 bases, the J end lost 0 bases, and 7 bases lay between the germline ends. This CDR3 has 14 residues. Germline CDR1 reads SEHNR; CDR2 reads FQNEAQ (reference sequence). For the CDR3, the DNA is TGTGCCAGCAGCTTAACGAACTTGAACACTGAAGCTTTCTTT. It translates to CASSLTNLNTEAFF.

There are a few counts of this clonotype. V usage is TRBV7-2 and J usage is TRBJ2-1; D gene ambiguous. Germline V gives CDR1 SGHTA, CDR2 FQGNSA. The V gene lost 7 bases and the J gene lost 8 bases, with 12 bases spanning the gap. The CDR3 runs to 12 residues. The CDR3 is CASTQAGDEQFF. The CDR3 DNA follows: TGTGCCAGCACCCAGGCCGGAGATGAGCAGTTCTTC.

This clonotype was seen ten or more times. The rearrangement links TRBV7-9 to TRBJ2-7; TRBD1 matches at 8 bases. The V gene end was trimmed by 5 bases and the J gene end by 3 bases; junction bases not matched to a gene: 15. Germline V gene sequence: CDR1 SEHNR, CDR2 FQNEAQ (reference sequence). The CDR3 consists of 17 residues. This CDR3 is CASSPPSRVQGVYEQYF. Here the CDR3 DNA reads TGTGCCAGCAGCCCACCCTCCCGAGTACAGGGGGTCTACGAGCAGTACTTC.